This TCR beta chain was recorded in a study of cytomegalovirus exposure and HLA in healthy donors. This CDR3 region has 15 residues. Trimming removed 4 bases from V and 4 bases from J; junction bases left unmatched: 6. Germline V gives CDR1 SEHNR, CDR2 FQNEAQ (reference sequence). As concerns this clone: Antigen specificity is unknown.

Study-level findings and limits: Published work reported that the classifier diagnosed cytomegalovirus status with high specificity and sensitivity. As confirmed in vitro, a few CMV-associated chains were specific for CMV antigens.

60 Vbeta and 13 Jbeta primers were used in PCR. Generated by immunoSEQ multiplex PCR, the TCRdb table keeps only in-frame clones and is missing some. The sample consists of about 130,000 clones, roughly four fifths of them appearing once. This chain connects TRBV7-9 to TRBJ2-4; TRBD1 matches 8 bases. The sequenced sample consisted of PBMCs. This sequence originates from a male donor in good health and CMV-seronegative. The CDR3, as DNA: TGTGCCAGCAGCTCCCCGGACAGGGAGAAAAACATTCAGTACTTC. Protein: CASSSPDREKNIQYF. Full variable domain (missing parts from reference TRBV7-9 and TRBJ2-4): DTGVSQNPRHKITKRGQNVTFRCDPISEHNRLYWYRQTLGQGPEFLTYFQNEAQLEKSRLLSDRFSAERPKGSFSTLEIQRTEQGDSAMYLCASSSPDREKNIQYFGAGTRLSVL.